This T cell receptor beta chain was recorded in a study of blood T cell repertoires in COVID-19. Study context: Nucleic acid was either cDNA or gDNA, and it came from T cells, B-cell-depleted T cells, or PBMCs.

Germline CDR1 is SGHTS and CDR2 is YDEGEE. The CDR3 is 13 residues long. V shed 0 bases and J shed 1 base, with 5 bases lying between them. The method was immunoSEQ multiplex PCR; TCRdb's version includes in-frame clones alone and lacks a portion of them. This sample has 90,000 to 120,000 clones, with around 86% found just once. The sequence was obtained from a man aged 50 to 59 with acute or convalescent COVID-19. The chain is built from TRBV5-8 and TRBJ2-7; D not resolved. The sample comprised peripheral blood. CDR3 DNA: TGTGCCAGCAGCTTGGTACAGTCCTACGAGCAGTACTTC. As protein: CASSLVQSYEQYF. Full variable domain (remainder filled in from reference TRBV5-8 and TRBJ2-7): EAGVTQSPTHLIKTRGQQATLRCSPISGHTSVYWYQQALGLGLQFLLWYDEGEERNRGNFPPRFSGRQFPNYSSELNVNALELEDSALYLCASSLVQSYEQYFGPGTRLTVT.